Shown below are 7 T cell receptor beta chains from a single sample sequenced in a study of memory CD4+ T cells and cytomegalovirus serostatus. The sort gate was single viable CD3+CD4+CD8-CD45RO+ cells for memory CD4+ T cells. Sequencing was performed with immunoSEQ multiplex PCR; in TCRdb, only in-frame clones are kept and a portion is missing. Among about 52,000 clones listed, around 80% were seen once. The sample was memory CD4+ T cells from blood. The receptor source for this set is an adult in good health and CMV-seronegative.

The chain combines TRBV6-4 with TRBJ1-1, with TRBD1 matching over 7 bases. From germline, CDR1 is MRHNA and CDR2 SNTAGT. The CDR3 sequence is 13 residues long. The V gene end was trimmed by 6 bases and the J gene end by 6 bases; junction bases not matched to a gene: 7. The CDR3 here is CASRGNRGSEAFF. The DNA for the CDR3 is TGTGCCAGCAGGGGCAACAGGGGCTCTGAAGCTTTCTTT.

The CDR3 spells CASSVGPTGNTIYF. Written as DNA, the CDR3 is TGTGCCAGCAGTGTAGGTCCAACAGGAAACACCATATATTTT. The rearrangement links TRBV6-1 to TRBJ1-3, with D uncertain. Trimming removed 4 bases from V and 4 bases from J, with 11 bases in between. This CDR3 spans 14 amino acids. Germline V lookup: CDR1 MNHNS, CDR2 SASEGT.

The CDR3 nucleotides read TGTGCCAGCAGCATAGACAGGGGTTATAATTCACCCCTCCACTTT. Protein: CASSIDRGYNSPLHF. The chain links TRBV6-1 to TRBJ1-6; 8 bases fit TRBD1. The germline V gene encodes CDR1 MNHNS and CDR2 SASEGT. This CDR3 spans 15 amino acids. V shed 6 bases and J 4 bases; nucleotides not matched to a gene: 5.

The rearrangement links TRBV2 to TRBJ2-5; maybe TRBD2 (6 bases). The V end was cut by 5 bases, the J end by 5 bases, with 18 bases between. CDR3 length: 15 amino acids. Germline CDR1 and CDR2: SNHLY and FYNNEI. The CDR3: CASSPPGLGGETQYF. As DNA, the CDR3 is TGTGCCAGCAGTCCCCCGGGTCTTGGGGGGGAGACCCAGTACTTC.

This sequence joins TRBV5-8 and TRBJ1-2; a possible D gene is TRBD1 (5 bases). The CDR3 loop spans 14 amino acids. With 4 bases removed from V and 4 bases from J, the gap between germline ends came to 14 bases. CDR1 and CDR2 (germline): SGHTS, YDEGEE. The CDR3 DNA sequence: TGTGCCAGCAGCCCCATGGGGGGTGTCTATGGCTACACCTTC. Protein product: CASSPMGGVYGYTF.

The chain employs TRBV7-3 and TRBJ2-3, with 7 positions matching TRBD2. This CDR3 is 17 amino acids long. V gave up 1 base and J gave up 1 base; unmatched junction bases: 8. The germline gives CDR1 SGHTA, CDR2 FQGTGA. CDR3 coding DNA: TGTGCCAGCAGCTTAAATGGGGGAGGGTCGGGCACAGATACGCAGTATTTT. This codes for CASSLNGGGSGTDTQYF.

J is TRBJ1-4 and V is TRBV7-8; TRBD1 might be the D (5 bases). This CDR3 is 17 amino acids long. The germline V gene has CDR1 SGHVS and CDR2 FQNEAQ. Trimming shortened V by 4 bases and J by 0 bases, and 15 bases separated the two germline ends. DNA of the CDR3: TGTGCCAGCAGCTCACCCCTGCAGGGCGCAACTAATGAAAAACTGTTTTTT. It is translated as CASSSPLQGATNEKLFF.